The 31 T cell receptor beta chains reported below all come from one sample, sequenced in a study of regulatory dendritic cells for organ transplantation (dated by TCRdb to the late 2010s). Library prep was done by the immunoSEQ multiplex PCR assay. TCRdb limited this immuneACCESS table to in-frame rearrangements with V and J called. A share of clones is missing; checked studies link under half to unresolved V genes, and the rest is unexplained. In this sample the table shows roughly 30,000 clones, more than 70% of which occur a single time. The ten top clones hold approximately 0.39% of the sample. Sequencing was performed on naive CD8+ T cells from blood. Read against the paper, the sample's cell subset or site label means: CD45RA+ naive T cells. The source of these receptors is a human donor in good health.

This clone was found a few times. The chain recombines TRBV6-5 with TRBJ1-2, with 9 bases aligning to TRBD1. CDR1 and CDR2 from the germline V gene are MNHEY and SVGAGI. V was clipped by 6 bases and J by 4 bases; unmatched bases: 6. The CDR3 has 14 residues. In nucleotides, the CDR3 is TGTGCCAGCAGCAGCGACAGGGGGTTCTATGGCTACACCTTC. Its protein product is CASSSDRGFYGYTF.

The chain carries TRBV11-3 and TRBJ2-6, with D tentatively TRBD1 (5 bases). The CDR3 length is 17 residues. The germline CDR1 and CDR2 sequences are SGHNT and YENEEA. The V end was cut by 5 bases, the J end by 1 base, with 15 bases between. The CDR3 region has the DNA TGTGCCAGCAGCGGGCCCCACCCAGGGTCTGGGGCCAACGTCCTGACTTTC. The encoded protein is CASSGPHPGSGANVLTF.

This chain links TRBV2 with TRBJ2-6; D call uncertain. Per the germline V gene, CDR1 is SNHLY and CDR2 is FYNNEI. V gave up 11 bases and J gave up 4 bases, with 12 bases separating them. This CDR3 contains 13 residues. The CDR3 loop is CALSPRGANVLTF. The CDR3 bases are TGTGCCCTAAGCCCTAGGGGGGCCAACGTCCTGACTTTC.

CDR3 bases: TGTGCCAGCAGTCCGGTTAGCGGGACTAGCACAGATACGCAGTATTTT. This translates into CASSPVSGTSTDTQYF. J is TRBJ2-3 and V is TRBV6-6; 8 bases match TRBD2. Germline V lookup: CDR1 MNHNY, CDR2 SVGAGI (reference sequence). This CDR3 contains 16 residues. The trim removed 5 bases at V and 0 bases at J, leaving 7 bases unmatched.

The V call is TRBV6-5, the J call TRBJ1-5, with no clear D. Trimming cost V 7 bases and J 3 bases, with 10 bases left between them. Germline V gives CDR1 MNHEY, CDR2 SVGAGI. This CDR3 contains 13 residues. The CDR3 DNA follows: TGTGCCAGCACTCCCGGGTTCAATCAGCCCCAGCATTTT. Translating it yields CASTPGFNQPQHF.

This chain joins TRBV25-1 and TRBJ1-2; 11 bases map to TRBD1. The CDR3 loop spans 16 amino acids. The junction had 14 bases not matched to a gene; V was cut back by 10 bases and J by 4 bases. In germline, CDR1 is MGHDK, CDR2 SYGVNS. The CDR3 DNA follows: TGTGCCACCTCTCAAGGACAGGGGGCTATAGTCTATGGCTACACCTTC. It encodes CATSQGQGAIVYGYTF.

The chain recombines TRBV7-8 with TRBJ2-3, with 8 nucleotides matching TRBD1. This CDR3 is 16 amino acids long. CDR1 and CDR2 from the germline V gene are SGHVS and FQNEAQ. V lost 3 bases to trimming and J lost 0 bases; unmatched junction nucleotides: 5. CDR3 sequence: CASSLDRETSTDTQYF. The CDR3 DNA reads TGTGCCAGCAGCTTGGACAGGGAGACTAGCACAGATACGCAGTATTTT.

The chain has TRBV7-9 and TRBJ1-4, with D maybe TRBD1 (5 bases). This CDR3 spans 15 amino acids. V lost 1 base, J lost 6 bases, and 12 bases lay in between. The germline V gene encodes CDR1 SEHNR and CDR2 FQNEAQ (reference sequence). The CDR3: CASSLVGEGDEKLFF. CDR3 in DNA: TGTGCCAGCAGCTTAGTGGGGGAGGGAGATGAAAAACTGTTTTTT.

V usage is TRBV4-1 and J usage is TRBJ1-5, with TRBD1 identical over 9 bases. Per the germline V gene, CDR1 is MGHRA and CDR2 is YSYEKL. The ends lost 4 bases at V and 5 bases at J; junction bases unmatched: 9. The CDR3 runs to 16 residues. The DNA for the CDR3 is TGCGCCAGCAGCCTCATGGGGGGACAGGGCTATCAGCCCCAGCATTTT. This encodes CASSLMGGQGYQPQHF.

The gene calls are TRBV9 and TRBJ2-7; D may be TRBD2 (7 bases). V was shortened by 1 base and J by 4 bases, with 12 bases between the two germline ends. Germline values: CDR1 SGDLS, CDR2 YYNGEE. CDR3 size: 14 residues. CDR3 DNA sequence: TGTGCCAGCAGCGTACTCGGGGGGCCATACGAGCAGTACTTC. Amino acid sequence: CASSVLGGPYEQYF.

The chain employs TRBV6-5 and TRBJ2-3; D not resolved. Trimming cost V 6 bases and J 2 bases, with 9 bases left between them. CDR1 and CDR2 (germline): MNHEY, SVGAGI. CDR3 length equals 13 residues. CDR3 protein: CASSVKPTDTQYF. CDR3 sequence (DNA): TGTGCCAGCAGCGTTAAGCCCACAGATACGCAGTATTTT.

This rearrangement joins TRBV19 to TRBJ2-1; possible D gene TRBD1, 6 bases. Germline V gene data show CDR1 as LNHDA and CDR2 as SQIVND (reference sequence). V was trimmed by 3 bases and J by 2 bases, leaving 11 bases between them. This CDR3 contains 15 residues. The DNA of the CDR3 is TGTGCCAGTAGTATGGACAGTTTCACCTACAATGAGCAGTTCTTC. This codes for CASSMDSFTYNEQFF.

V gene TRBV7-9 combines with J gene TRBJ1-3, with TRBD1 matching over 9 bases. The V gene's germline CDR1 is SEHNR and CDR2 FQNEAQ (reference sequence). There are 18 residues in the CDR3. The V segment lost 6 bases and the J segment 2 bases; nucleotides outside the gene matches: 14. Here the CDR3 DNA reads TGTGCCAGCAGTTCCGGGACAGGGACGGATTTCGCTGGAAACACCATATATTTT. It is translated as CASSSGTGTDFAGNTIYF.

This chain links TRBV19 with TRBJ2-7; 7 bases are shared with TRBD1. Germline V gene sequence: CDR1 LNHDA, CDR2 SQIVND (reference sequence). The CDR3 extends over 15 amino acids. V gave up 4 bases and J gave up 0 bases; unmatched junction bases: 6. The CDR3 DNA is TGTGCCAGTAGTACTAGGACAGGTTACTCCTACGAGCAGTACTTC. This sequence encodes CASSTRTGYSYEQYF.

The J gene is TRBJ2-2, the V gene TRBV18; D is uncertain. Trimming shortened V by 6 bases and J by 1 base, and 6 bases separated the two germline ends. Germline assignment: CDR1 KGHSH and CDR2 LQKENI. There are 13 residues in the CDR3. This CDR3 is CASSAENTGELFF. The CDR3 DNA is TGTGCCAGCTCGGCTGAGAACACCGGGGAGCTGTTTTTT.

This rearrangement joins TRBV6-5 to TRBJ2-5; perhaps TRBD1 as D (5 bases). CDR1 is MNHEY, CDR2 SVGAGI, per germline. This CDR3 has 15 amino acids. The V and J ends lost 6 bases and 1 base respectively, with 15 bases between them. The CDR3 spells CASRITRDFQETQYF. CDR3 in DNA: TGTGCCAGCAGAATAACCAGGGATTTCCAAGAGACCCAGTACTTC.

The chain joins TRBV9 to TRBJ1-1, with D perhaps matching TRBD1 (5 bases). The CDR3 is made up of 14 amino acids. The germline gives CDR1 SGDLS, CDR2 YYNGEE. The V end lost 0 bases, the J end lost 5 bases, and 11 bases lay between the germline ends. Written as DNA, the CDR3 is TGTGCCAGCAGCGTAGGACAGTTCAATACTGAAGCTTTCTTT. The encoded protein is CASSVGQFNTEAFF.

This chain links TRBV4-2 with TRBJ2-5; 12 bases are shared with TRBD2. The CDR3 extends over 18 amino acids. V dropped 4 bases and J dropped 5; count of bases not matched to a gene: 14. Germline CDR1 reads LGHNA; CDR2 reads YNFKEQ. The CDR3 DNA reads TGTGCCAGCAGCCGTACCTTACTAGCGGGGGGCCGTAGGGAGACCCAGTACTTC. Its translation: CASSRTLLAGGRRETQYF.

V gene TRBV15 combines with J gene TRBJ2-3; D perhaps matches TRBD2 (5 bases). Germline CDR1 and CDR2: LNHNV and YYDKDF (reference sequence). This CDR3 spans 15 amino acids. Trimming removed 5 bases from V and 6 bases from J, with 18 bases in between. CDR3 sequence reads: CATSEAGLPGDTQYF. In nucleotides, the CDR3 is TGTGCCACCAGCGAAGCAGGACTCCCGGGGGATACGCAGTATTTT. Full variable domain (remainder filled in from reference TRBV15 and TRBJ2-3): DAMVIQNPRYQVTQFGKPVTLSCSQTLNHNVMYWYQQKSSQAPKLLFHYYDKDFNNEADTPDNFQSRRPNTSFCFLDIRSPGLGDTAMYLCATSEAGLPGDTQYFGPGTRLTVL.

This clone has a single count. The chain's CDR3 is CASSYFRDTQYF. Here the CDR3 DNA reads TGTGCCAGCAGTTACTTCAGAGATACGCAGTATTTT. V usage is TRBV6-6 and J usage is TRBJ2-3; D gene uncertain. Trimming pared 1 base from V and 5 bases from J, leaving 4 bases between. The CDR3 sequence is 12 residues long. Germline lookup yields CDR1 MNHNY and CDR2 SVGAGI (reference sequence).

This clone is a singleton in its sample. The CDR3 is CASRRGHEQYF. DNA for the CDR3: TGTGCCAGCAGGCGGGGCCACGAGCAGTACTTC. This rearrangement joins TRBV6-1 to TRBJ2-7, with D possibly being TRBD2 (6 bases). V lost 6 bases and J 5 bases, leaving 8 bases between the germline ends. CDR1 is MNHNS and CDR2 is SASEGT in the germline V gene. The CDR3 totals 11 residues.

This rearrangement joins TRBV27 to TRBJ1-5; 10 nucleotides agree with TRBD1. The junction had 0 bases not matched to a gene; V was cut back by 8 bases and J by 5 bases. This CDR3 contains 12 residues. Germline CDR1 MNHEY, CDR2 SMNVEV (reference sequence). The CDR3 loop reads CASGTGDQPQHF. The DNA of the CDR3 is TGTGCCAGCGGGACAGGGGATCAGCCCCAGCATTTT.

The J gene is TRBJ1-1, the V gene TRBV4-2, with TRBD1 identical over 7 bases. The CDR3 loop spans 16 amino acids. CDR1 and CDR2 (germline): LGHNA, YNFKEQ. V dropped 1 base and J dropped 0; count of bases not matched to a gene: 5. CDR3 amino acids: CASSQGTGSMNTEAFF. In DNA, the CDR3 is TGTGCCAGCAGCCAAGGGACAGGTTCCATGAACACTGAAGCTTTCTTT.

The chain is built from TRBV4-1 and TRBJ2-7, with D possibly being TRBD1 (5 bases). CDR1 is MGHRA and CDR2 is YSYEKL in the germline V gene. The CDR3 is 16 residues long. Trimming cost V 1 base and J 1 base, with 14 bases left between them. CDR3 protein: CASSQARQIPSYEQYF. CDR3 in DNA: TGCGCCAGCAGCCAAGCTAGACAGATTCCTTCCTACGAGCAGTACTTC.

This clone has only a few counts. This rearrangement joins TRBV4-3 to TRBJ2-7, with TRBD2 as a possible D gene (6 bases). Germline assignment: CDR1 LGHNA and CDR2 YSLEER. The length of the CDR3 is 15 residues. With 8 bases removed from V and 0 bases from J, the gap between germline ends came to 17 bases. The CDR3 here is CASSPGRGSSYEQYF. The CDR3 region has the DNA TGCGCCAGCTCCCCGGGGCGGGGATCCTCCTACGAGCAGTACTTC.

The V gene is TRBV10-3, the J gene TRBJ2-1; D is uncertain. This CDR3 has 13 residues. Germline CDR1 reads ENHRY; CDR2 reads SYGVKD. V gave up 5 bases and J gave up 2 bases, with 7 bases separating them. CDR3 nucleotides: TGTGCCATCAGTCCAGGAACCTACAATGAGCAGTTCTTC. Translated, it gives CAISPGTYNEQFF.

This clone was observed once. The chain carries TRBV4-1 and TRBJ2-1; 9 nucleotides agree with TRBD2. The junction had 14 bases not matched to a gene; V was cut back by 0 bases and J by 5 bases. The CDR3 length is 19 residues. CDR1 is MGHRA, CDR2 YSYEKL, per germline. The CDR3, as DNA: TGCGCCAGCAGCCAAGATGTGCCGACAGCGGGGGGCATAAACAATGAGCAGTTCTTC. It specifies CASSQDVPTAGGINNEQFF.

CDR3 coding DNA: TGTGCCAGCCGTTCGGGGGGGAACACCGGGGAGCTGTTTTTT. This gives the protein CASRSGGNTGELFF. The chain couples TRBV7-9 to TRBJ2-2; 7 bases are shared with TRBD2. Germline CDR1 is SEHNR and CDR2 is FQNEAQ (reference sequence). This CDR3 comprises 14 residues. The junction had 4 bases not matched to a gene; V was cut back by 8 bases and J by 1 base.

This chain's CDR3 is CASSLKGAYEQYF. CDR3 DNA: TGTGCCAGCAGTTTAAAGGGGGCTTACGAGCAGTACTTC. V is TRBV27 and J is TRBJ2-7; 7 bases are a match to TRBD1. V gave up 2 bases and J gave up 4 bases; unmatched junction bases: 2. Germline V gene data show CDR1 as MNHEY and CDR2 as SMNVEV (reference sequence). The length of the CDR3 is 13 residues.

In its sample, this clone was seen once. The genes are TRBV15 and TRBJ2-5; 7 bases line up with TRBD1. Per germline, CDR1 LNHNV and CDR2 YYDKDF (reference sequence). V lost 1 base, J lost 1 base, and 3 bases stayed unmatched. The CDR3 spans 15 residues. CDR3: CATSRGRGPQETQYF. The CDR3 coding sequence is TGTGCCACCAGCAGAGGAAGGGGGCCCCAAGAGACCCAGTACTTC.

V is TRBV7-9 and J is TRBJ1-1; D might be TRBD1 (5 bases). The length of the CDR3 is 16 residues. With 6 bases removed from V and 1 base from J, the gap between germline ends came to 18 bases. Looked up from germline, CDR1 is SEHNR and CDR2 is FQNEAQ (reference sequence). CDR3 region: CASSWGRAKKNTEAFF. CDR3 bases: TGTGCCAGCAGTTGGGGCCGGGCTAAAAAGAACACTGAAGCTTTCTTT.